The following is a T cell receptor beta chain sequence with its context. This sample is drawn from a study of blood T cell repertoires in COVID-19. The wider study: COVID-19 samples collected from the United States, Italy and Spain covered acute and convalescent phases.

How the authors handled the data: Reference gene primer amplification in the assay estimated nucleated cell counts. Sequencing was performed with immunoSEQ multiplex PCR; in TCRdb, only in-frame clones are kept and a portion is missing. V and J calls and clone size follow that table, whereas D and trimming were derived from the DNA. The repertoire holds 90,000 or so clones, with roughly nine tenths as singletons. The CDR3 is 11 residues long. The V end lost 6 bases, the J end lost 1 base, and 4 bases lay between the germline ends. Per the germline V gene, CDR1 is MDHEN and CDR2 is SYDVKM. The source is a woman of 80 years or more with active COVID-19. Sequenced: peripheral blood. The V call is TRBV28, the J call TRBJ2-7; D is unresolved. CDR3 loop: CASSESYEQYF. DNA for the CDR3: TGTGCCAGCAGCGAGTCCTACGAGCAGTACTTC.